This entry lists 11 T cell receptor beta chains sequenced from one sample in a study of blood T cell repertoires in COVID-19 (TCRdb year 2020). Library creation used the immunoSEQ multiplex PCR assay. This immuneACCESS table, as held by TCRdb, lists in-frame sequences with V and J called but not all clones. Of the missing ones, under half trace to an unresolved V gene in checked studies; the others have no known cause. This sample comprises roughly 100,000 clones, around nine tenths of them detected only once. Over 15% of the sample lies in the top ten. The sequenced sample consisted of peripheral blood. These receptors came from an elderly woman with acute or convalescent COVID-19.

This rearrangement joins TRBV2 to TRBJ2-1, with D maybe TRBD1 (5 bases). Trimming took off 4 bases at V and 4 bases at J, with 8 bases between the two ends. The CDR3 is made up of 13 amino acids. CDR1 and CDR2 from the germline V gene are SNHLY and FYNNEI. The CDR3 is CASSATEYNEQFF. DNA for the CDR3: TGTGCCAGCAGTGCGACAGAGTACAATGAGCAGTTCTTC.

This clone was detected only a few times. This chain links TRBV11-3 with TRBJ2-7, with 8 bases aligning to TRBD1. CDR1 and CDR2 from the germline V gene are SGHNT and YENEEA. Trimming took 5 bases from V and 2 from J; bases not matched to a gene: 8. The CDR3 has 15 residues. This chain's CDR3 is CASSRIGQGPYEQYF. The CDR3 DNA sequence: TGTGCCAGCAGCCGGATCGGACAGGGCCCCTACGAGCAGTACTTC.

This chain connects TRBV2 to TRBJ1-1; 7 bases line up with TRBD1. The CDR3 runs to 14 residues. With 4 bases clipped from V and 5 bases from J, the junction kept 7 bases outside the gene matches. Germline V CDR1 and CDR2: SNHLY, FYNNEI. CDR3 region: CASSAQGEKTEAFF. DNA for the CDR3: TGTGCCAGCAGTGCTCAGGGGGAGAAAACTGAAGCTTTCTTT.

Comment on this clone: A junction end diverges from the germline sequence, so it may reflect a read error. V usage is TRBV6-5 and J usage is TRBJ2-4; D is ambiguous. The CDR3 has 15 residues. Germline CDR1 is MNHEY and CDR2 is SVGAGI. This CDR3 is CASMTVQLAKNIQYF. The CDR3 DNA reads TGTGCCAGCATGACGGTCCAATTAGCCAAAAACATTCAGTACTTT.

The rearrangement links TRBV5-4 to TRBJ1-6; D may be TRBD1 (6 bases). The CDR3 covers 14 residues. Germline-derived CDR1 and CDR2 are SGHNT and YYREEE (reference sequence). V gave up 4 bases and J gave up 7 bases, with 12 bases separating them. This CDR3 is CASSPGEWNSPLHF. Written as DNA, the CDR3 is TGTGCCAGCAGCCCAGGGGAATGGAATTCACCCCTCCACTTT.

The V gene is TRBV11-3, the J gene TRBJ1-1; a weak D match, TRBD1 (6 bases). Per the germline V gene, CDR1 is SGHNT and CDR2 is YENEEA. CDR3 length: 15 residues. V was trimmed by 5 bases and J by 1 base, leaving 14 bases between them. This CDR3 is CASSLIGGQNTEAFF. CDR3 nucleotide sequence: TGTGCCAGCAGCCTAATAGGGGGACAGAACACTGAAGCTTTCTTT.

This chain uses TRBV9 with TRBJ2-1, with 8 bases fitting TRBD1. The CDR3 length is 14 residues. CDR1 and CDR2 from the germline V gene are SGDLS and YYNGEE. V trimming: 2 bases; J trimming: 3 bases; junction bases outside the gene matches: 1. The CDR3 loop is CASSVTGVYNEQFF. The CDR3, as DNA: TGTGCCAGCAGCGTGACAGGGGTCTACAATGAGCAGTTCTTC.

This clone was observed once. The genes are TRBV24-1 and TRBJ2-7; the D gene is possibly TRBD2 (6 bases). Trimming stripped 4 bases from V and 0 bases from J, with 9 bases between. The CDR3 is 14 amino acids. The germline CDR1 and CDR2 sequences are KGHDR and SFDVKD. The DNA for the CDR3 is TGTGCCACCAGTGACTCCGGGAGCTCCTACGAGCAGTACTTC. This translates into CATSDSGSSYEQYF.

This clone has just a few counts. This chain uses TRBV19 with TRBJ1-1, with 10 bases fitting TRBD1. The length of the CDR3 is 14 residues. The V segment lost 5 bases and the J segment 2 bases; nucleotides outside the gene matches: 2. Germline values: CDR1 LNHDA, CDR2 SQIVND (reference sequence). The CDR3 nucleotides are TGTGCCAGTAGTTGGGACAGGGGAAACACTGAAGCTTTCTTT. Its protein is CASSWDRGNTEAFF.

The CDR3 region has the DNA TGTGCCAGCAGTTTATGGGACAGGGGCCAAGAGACCCAGTACTTC. Encoded protein: CASSLWDRGQETQYF. The chain combines TRBV27 with TRBJ2-5; 10 bases are a match to TRBD1. The CDR3 is made up of 15 amino acids. Trimming cost V 1 base and J 1 base; bases outside gene matches: 0. Germline-derived CDR1 and CDR2 are MNHEY and SMNVEV (reference sequence).

The rearrangement joins TRBV19 to TRBJ1-1, with a weak D call TRBD1 (5 bases). Germline V gives CDR1 LNHDA, CDR2 SQIVND (reference sequence). The CDR3 is made up of 16 amino acids. The V end lost 3 bases, the J end lost 1 base, and 15 bases lay between the germline ends. The CDR3 region has the DNA TGTGCCAGTAGTATCCCGAGTCGGGGGAAGAACACTGAAGCTTTCTTT. Translated: CASSIPSRGKNTEAFF.